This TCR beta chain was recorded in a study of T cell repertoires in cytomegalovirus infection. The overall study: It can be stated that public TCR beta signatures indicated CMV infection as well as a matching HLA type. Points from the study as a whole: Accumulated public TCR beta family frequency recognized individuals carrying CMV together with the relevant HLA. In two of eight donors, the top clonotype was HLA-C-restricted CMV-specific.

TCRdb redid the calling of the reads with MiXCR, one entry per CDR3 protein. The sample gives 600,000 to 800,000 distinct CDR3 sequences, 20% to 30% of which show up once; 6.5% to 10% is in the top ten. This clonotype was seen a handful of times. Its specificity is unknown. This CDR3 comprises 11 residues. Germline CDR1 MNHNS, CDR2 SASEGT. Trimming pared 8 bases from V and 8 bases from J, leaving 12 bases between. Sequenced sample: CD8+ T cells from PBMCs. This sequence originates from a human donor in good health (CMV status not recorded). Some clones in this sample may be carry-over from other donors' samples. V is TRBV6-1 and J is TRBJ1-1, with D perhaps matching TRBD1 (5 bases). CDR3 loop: CASHGASEAFF. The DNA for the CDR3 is TGTGCCAGCCACGGGGCGTCCGAAGCTTTCTTT.